These 2 T cell receptor beta chains were all obtained from the same sample, sequenced in a study of regulatory T cells. Amplification used 52 TRBV primers and 13 TRBJ primers. Produced via immunoSEQ multiplex PCR; TCRdb's table is partial and in-frame only. In the table there are some 17,000 clones, approximately 92% of which are singletons. Sequenced: CD8+ T cells sorted from blood. These receptors came from a person aged 18-35 years with CD3G deficiency.

This chain links TRBV5-1 with TRBJ2-3, with D perhaps TRBD2 (6 bases). Germline V gene lookup returns CDR1 SGHRS and CDR2 YFSETQ. This CDR3 contains 15 residues. The V gene lost 0 bases and the J gene lost 4 bases, with 12 bases spanning the gap. CDR3 DNA: TGCGCCAGCAGCTTGGTCGGGAGTCCGGCAGATACGCAGTATTTT. It translates to CASSLVGSPADTQYF.

In its sample, this clone was seen once. V usage is TRBV6-8 and J usage is TRBJ2-1; D uncertain. The germline CDR1 and CDR2 sequences are MNHGY and SAAAGT. The ends were cut back, 5 bases at V and 9 bases at J, with 5 bases in the middle. This CDR3 contains 10 residues. The CDR3 is CASSQVEQFF. The CDR3 DNA reads TGTGCCAGCAGTCAAGTTGAGCAGTTCTTC.